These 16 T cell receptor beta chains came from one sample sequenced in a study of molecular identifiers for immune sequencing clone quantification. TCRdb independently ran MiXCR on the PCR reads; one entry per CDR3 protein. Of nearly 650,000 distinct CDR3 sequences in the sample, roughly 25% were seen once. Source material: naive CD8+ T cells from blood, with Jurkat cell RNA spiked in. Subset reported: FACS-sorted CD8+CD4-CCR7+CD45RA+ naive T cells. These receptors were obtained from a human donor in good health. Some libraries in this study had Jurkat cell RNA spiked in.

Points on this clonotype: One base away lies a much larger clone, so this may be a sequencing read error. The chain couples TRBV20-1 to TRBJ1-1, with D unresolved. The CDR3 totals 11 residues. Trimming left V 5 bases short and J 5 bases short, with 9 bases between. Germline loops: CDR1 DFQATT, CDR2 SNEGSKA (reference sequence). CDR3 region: CSAEEWTEAFF. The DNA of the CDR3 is TGCAGTGCTGAGGAATGGACTGAAGCTTTCTTT.

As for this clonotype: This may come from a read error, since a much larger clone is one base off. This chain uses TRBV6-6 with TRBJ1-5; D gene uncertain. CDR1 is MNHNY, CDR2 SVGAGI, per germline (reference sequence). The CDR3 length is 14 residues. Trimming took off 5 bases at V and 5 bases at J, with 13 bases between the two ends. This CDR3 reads CASSTRPLDQPQHF. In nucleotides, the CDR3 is TGTGCCAGCAGTACCAGGCCGCTGGATCAGCCCCAGCATTTT.

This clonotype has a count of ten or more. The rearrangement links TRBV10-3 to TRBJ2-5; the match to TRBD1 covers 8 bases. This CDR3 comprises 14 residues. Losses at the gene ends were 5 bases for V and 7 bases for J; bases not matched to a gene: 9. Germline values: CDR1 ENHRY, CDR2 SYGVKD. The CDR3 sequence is CAISQGTGPPTQYF. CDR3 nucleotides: TGTGCCATCAGTCAAGGGACAGGCCCCCCGACCCAGTACTTC.

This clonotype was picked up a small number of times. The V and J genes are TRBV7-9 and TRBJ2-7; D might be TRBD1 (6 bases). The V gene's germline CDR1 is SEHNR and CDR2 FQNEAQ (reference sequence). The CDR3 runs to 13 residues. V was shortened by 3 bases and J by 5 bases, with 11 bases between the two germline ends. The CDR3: CASSFLGQHEQYF. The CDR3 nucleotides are TGTGCCAGCAGCTTTTTGGGACAACACGAGCAGTACTTC.

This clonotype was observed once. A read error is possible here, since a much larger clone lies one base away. The CDR3 nucleotides are TGCGCCAGCAGCTTGGCGGACAGGGCGGCCCAGTCCTTC. Translated, it gives CASSLADRAAQSF. This chain connects TRBV5-1 to TRBJ2-5; 8 bases map to TRBD1. The length of the CDR3 is 13 residues. Germline-derived CDR1 and CDR2 are SGHRS and YFSETQ.

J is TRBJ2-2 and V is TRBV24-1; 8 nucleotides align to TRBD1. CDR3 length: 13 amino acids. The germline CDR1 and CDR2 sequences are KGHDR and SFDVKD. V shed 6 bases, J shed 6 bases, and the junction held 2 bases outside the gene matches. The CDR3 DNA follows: TGTGCCACCAGTCCACAGGGGGCCGGGGAGCTGTTTTTT. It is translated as CATSPQGAGELFF.

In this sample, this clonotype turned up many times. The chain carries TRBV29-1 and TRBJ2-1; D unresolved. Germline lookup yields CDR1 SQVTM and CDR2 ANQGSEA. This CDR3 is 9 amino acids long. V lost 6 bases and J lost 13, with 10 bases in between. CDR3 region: CSVTESQFF. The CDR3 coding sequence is TGCAGCGTCACGGAGAGTCAGTTCTTC.

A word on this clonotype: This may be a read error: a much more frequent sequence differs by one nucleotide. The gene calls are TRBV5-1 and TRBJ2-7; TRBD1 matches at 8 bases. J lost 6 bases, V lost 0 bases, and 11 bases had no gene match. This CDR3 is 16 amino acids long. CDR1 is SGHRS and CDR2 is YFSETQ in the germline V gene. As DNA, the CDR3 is TGCGCCAGCAGCTTGGAATGGGGGACAGGATTATGCGAGCAGTACTTC. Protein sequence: CASSLEWGTGLCEQYF.

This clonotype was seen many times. CDR3 sequence reads: CASSTFNRGDQPQHF. The DNA for the CDR3 is TGTGCCAGCAGTACCTTTAACAGGGGCGATCAGCCCCAGCATTTT. The chain carries TRBV6-2 or TRBV6-3 and TRBJ1-5; TRBD1 agrees at 7 bases. The junction had 9 bases not matched to a gene; V was cut back by 5 bases and J by 5 bases. The germline gives CDR1 MNHEY, CDR2 SVGEGT. The CDR3 totals 15 residues.

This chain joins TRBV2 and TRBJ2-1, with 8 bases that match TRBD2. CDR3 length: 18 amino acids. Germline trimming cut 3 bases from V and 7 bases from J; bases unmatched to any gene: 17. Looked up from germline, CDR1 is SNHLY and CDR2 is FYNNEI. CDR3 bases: TGTGCCAGCAGTGAGAAAATCCCATGGGCGGGAGGTTATAATGAGCAGTTCTTC. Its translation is CASSEKIPWAGGYNEQFF.

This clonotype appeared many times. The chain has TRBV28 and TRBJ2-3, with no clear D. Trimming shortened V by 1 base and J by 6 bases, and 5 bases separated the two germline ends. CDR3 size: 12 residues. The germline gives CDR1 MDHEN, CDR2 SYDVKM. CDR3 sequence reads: CASSLSEDTQYF. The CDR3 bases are TGTGCCAGCAGTTTATCTGAGGATACGCAGTATTTT.

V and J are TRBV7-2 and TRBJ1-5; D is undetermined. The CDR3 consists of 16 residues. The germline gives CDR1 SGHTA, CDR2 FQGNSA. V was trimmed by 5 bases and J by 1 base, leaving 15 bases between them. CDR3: CASSGRREASNQPQHF. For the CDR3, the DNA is TGTGCCAGCAGCGGGCGGCGTGAGGCAAGCAATCAGCCCCAGCATTTT.

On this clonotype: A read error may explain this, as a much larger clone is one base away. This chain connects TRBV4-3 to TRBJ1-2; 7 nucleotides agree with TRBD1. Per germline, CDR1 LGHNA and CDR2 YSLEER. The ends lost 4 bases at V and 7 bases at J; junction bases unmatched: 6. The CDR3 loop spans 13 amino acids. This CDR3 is CASSRDRAAGYTF. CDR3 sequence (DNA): TGCGCCAGCAGCCGAGACAGGGCGGCTGGCTACACCTTC.

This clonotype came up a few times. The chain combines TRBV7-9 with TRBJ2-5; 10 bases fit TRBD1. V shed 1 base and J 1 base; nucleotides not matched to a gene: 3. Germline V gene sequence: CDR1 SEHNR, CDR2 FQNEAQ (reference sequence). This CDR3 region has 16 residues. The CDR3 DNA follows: TGTGCCAGCAGCTTAGGAGGGACAGGGGTCCAAGAGACCCAGTACTTC. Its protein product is CASSLGGTGVQETQYF.

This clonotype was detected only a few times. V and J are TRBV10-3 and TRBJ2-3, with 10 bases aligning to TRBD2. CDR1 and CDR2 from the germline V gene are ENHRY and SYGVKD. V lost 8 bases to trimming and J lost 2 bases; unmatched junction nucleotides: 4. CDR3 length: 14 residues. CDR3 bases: TGTGCCATCCAACTAGCGGGGCTCACAGATACGCAGTATTTT. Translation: CAIQLAGLTDTQYF.

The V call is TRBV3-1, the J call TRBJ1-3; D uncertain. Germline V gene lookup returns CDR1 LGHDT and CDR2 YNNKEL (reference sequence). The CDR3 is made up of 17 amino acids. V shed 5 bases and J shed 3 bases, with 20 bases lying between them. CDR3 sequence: CASSSSKGEAFGNTIYF. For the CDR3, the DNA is TGTGCCAGCAGCTCGTCCAAGGGTGAGGCATTTGGAAACACCATATATTTT.